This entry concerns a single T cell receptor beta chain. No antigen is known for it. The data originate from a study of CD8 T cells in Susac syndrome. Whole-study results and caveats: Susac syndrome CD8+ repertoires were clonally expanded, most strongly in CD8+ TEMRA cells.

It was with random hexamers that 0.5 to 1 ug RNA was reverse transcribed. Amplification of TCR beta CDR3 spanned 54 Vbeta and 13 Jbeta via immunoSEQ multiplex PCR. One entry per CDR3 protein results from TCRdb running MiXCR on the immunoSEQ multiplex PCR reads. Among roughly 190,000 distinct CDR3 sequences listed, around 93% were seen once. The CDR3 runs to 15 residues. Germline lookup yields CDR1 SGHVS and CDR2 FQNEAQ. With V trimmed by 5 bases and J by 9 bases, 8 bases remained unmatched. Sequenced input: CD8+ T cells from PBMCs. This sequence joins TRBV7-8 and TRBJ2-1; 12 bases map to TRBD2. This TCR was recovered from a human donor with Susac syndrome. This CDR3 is CASSTSSGGAFEQFF. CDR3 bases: TGTGCCAGCAGCACTTCTAGCGGGGGGGCCTTTGAGCAGTTCTTC. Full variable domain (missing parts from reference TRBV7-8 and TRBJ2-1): GAGVSQSPRYKVAKRGQDVALRCDPISGHVSLFWYQQALGQGPEFLTYFQNEAQLDKSGLPSDRFFAERPEGSVSTLKIQRTQQEDSAVYLCASSTSSGGAFEQFFGPGTRLTVL.